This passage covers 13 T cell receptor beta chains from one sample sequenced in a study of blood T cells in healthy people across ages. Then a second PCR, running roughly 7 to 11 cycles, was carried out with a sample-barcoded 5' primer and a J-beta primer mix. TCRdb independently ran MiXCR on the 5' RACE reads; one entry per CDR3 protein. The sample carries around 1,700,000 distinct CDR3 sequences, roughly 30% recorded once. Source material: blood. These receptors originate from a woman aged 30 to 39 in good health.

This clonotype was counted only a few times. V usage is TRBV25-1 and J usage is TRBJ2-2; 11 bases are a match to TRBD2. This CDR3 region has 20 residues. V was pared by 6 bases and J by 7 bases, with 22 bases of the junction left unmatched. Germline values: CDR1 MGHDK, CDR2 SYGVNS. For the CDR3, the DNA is TGTGCCAGCAGGGCCACAGGGATGATAGCGGGAGGGCCGGGTGACGGGGAGCTGTTTTTT. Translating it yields CASRATGMIAGGPGDGELFF.

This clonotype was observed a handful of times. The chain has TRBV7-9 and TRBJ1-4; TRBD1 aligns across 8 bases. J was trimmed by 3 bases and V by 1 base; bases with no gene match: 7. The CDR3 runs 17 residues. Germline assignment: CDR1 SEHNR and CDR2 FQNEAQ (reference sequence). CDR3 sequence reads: CASSLGQGFAANEKLFF. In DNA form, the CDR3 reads TGTGCCAGCAGCTTAGGACAGGGGTTTGCAGCTAATGAAAAACTGTTTTTT.

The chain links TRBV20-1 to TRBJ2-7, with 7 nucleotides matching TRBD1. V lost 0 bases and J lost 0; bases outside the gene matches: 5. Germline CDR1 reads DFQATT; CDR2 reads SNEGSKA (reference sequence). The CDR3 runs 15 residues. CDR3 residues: CSAREGTVSSYEQYF. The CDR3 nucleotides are TGCAGTGCTAGAGAAGGGACAGTGAGCTCCTACGAGCAGTACTTC.

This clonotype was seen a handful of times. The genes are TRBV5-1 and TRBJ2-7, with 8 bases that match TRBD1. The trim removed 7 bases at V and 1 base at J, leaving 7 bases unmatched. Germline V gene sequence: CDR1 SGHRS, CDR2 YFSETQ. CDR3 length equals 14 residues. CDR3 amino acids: CASGMGQESYEQYF. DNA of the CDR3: TGCGCCAGCGGAATGGGACAGGAATCCTACGAGCAGTACTTC.

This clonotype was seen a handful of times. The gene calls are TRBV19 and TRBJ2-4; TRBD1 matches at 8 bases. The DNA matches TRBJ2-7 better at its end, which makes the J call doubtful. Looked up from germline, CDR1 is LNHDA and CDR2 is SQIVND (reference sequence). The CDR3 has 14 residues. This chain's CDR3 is CASRPMDRVHEQYF. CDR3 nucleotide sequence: TGTGCCAGTAGACCCATGGACAGGGTCCACGAGCAGTACTTC.

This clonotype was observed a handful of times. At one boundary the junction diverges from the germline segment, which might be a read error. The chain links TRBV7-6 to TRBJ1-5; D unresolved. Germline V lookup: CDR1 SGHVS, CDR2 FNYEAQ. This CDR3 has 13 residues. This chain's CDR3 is CASSSNSSQPQHF. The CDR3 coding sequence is TGTGCCAGCAGCTCAAATAGCAGTCAGCCCCAGCATTTT.

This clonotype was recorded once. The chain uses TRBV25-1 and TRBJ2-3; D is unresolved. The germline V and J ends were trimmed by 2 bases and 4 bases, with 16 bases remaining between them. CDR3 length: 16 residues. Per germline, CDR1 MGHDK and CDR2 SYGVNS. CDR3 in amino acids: CASSEHKGWDPDTQYF. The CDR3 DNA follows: TGTGCCAGCAGTGAACATAAGGGATGGGATCCAGATACGCAGTATTTT.

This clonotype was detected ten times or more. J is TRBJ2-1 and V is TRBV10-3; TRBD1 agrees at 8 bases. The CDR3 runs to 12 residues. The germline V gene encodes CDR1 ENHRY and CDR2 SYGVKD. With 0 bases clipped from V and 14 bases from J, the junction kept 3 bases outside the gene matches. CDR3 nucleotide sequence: TGTGCCATCAGTGAGTCGACAGGGGTTGAGTTCTTC. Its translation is CAISESTGVEFF.

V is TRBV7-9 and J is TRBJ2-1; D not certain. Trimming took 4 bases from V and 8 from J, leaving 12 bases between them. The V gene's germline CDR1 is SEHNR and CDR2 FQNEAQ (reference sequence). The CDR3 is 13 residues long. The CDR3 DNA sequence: TGTGCCAGCAGCTCCCCTCCTGGCGATGAGCAGTTCTTC. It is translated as CASSSPPGDEQFF. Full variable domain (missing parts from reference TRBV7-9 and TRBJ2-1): DTGVSQNPRHKITKRGQNVTFRCDPISEHNRLYWYRQTLGQGPEFLTYFQNEAQLEKSRLLSDRFSAERPKGSFSTLEIQRTEQGDSAMYLCASSSPPGDEQFFGPGTRLTVL.

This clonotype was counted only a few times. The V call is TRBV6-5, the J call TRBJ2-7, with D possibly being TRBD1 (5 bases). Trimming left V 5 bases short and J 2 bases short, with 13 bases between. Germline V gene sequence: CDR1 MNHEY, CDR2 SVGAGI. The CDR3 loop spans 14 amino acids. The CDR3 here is CASSMGQGPYEQYF. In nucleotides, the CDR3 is TGTGCCAGCAGTATGGGGCAGGGCCCCTACGAGCAGTACTTC.

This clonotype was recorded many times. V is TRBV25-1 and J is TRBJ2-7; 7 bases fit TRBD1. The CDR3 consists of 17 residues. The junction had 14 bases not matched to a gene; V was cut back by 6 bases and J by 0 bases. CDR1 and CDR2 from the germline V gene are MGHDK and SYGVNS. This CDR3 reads CASRRGLGRDLSYEQYF. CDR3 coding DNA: TGTGCCAGCAGGAGGGGGCTCGGTCGGGACCTCTCCTACGAGCAGTACTTC.

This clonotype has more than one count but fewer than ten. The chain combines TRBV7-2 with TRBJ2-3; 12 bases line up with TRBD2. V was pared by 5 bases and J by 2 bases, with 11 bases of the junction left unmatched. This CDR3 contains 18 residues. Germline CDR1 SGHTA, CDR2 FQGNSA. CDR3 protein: CASSPRPTSGGYTDTQYF. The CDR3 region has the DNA TGTGCCAGCAGCCCCCGCCCAACTAGCGGGGGGTACACAGATACGCAGTATTTT.

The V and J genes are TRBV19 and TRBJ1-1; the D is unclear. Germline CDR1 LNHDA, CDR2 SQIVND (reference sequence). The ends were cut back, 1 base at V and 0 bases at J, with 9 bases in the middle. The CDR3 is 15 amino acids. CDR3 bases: TGTGCCAGTAGTATAGGTGAGGGATTGAACACTGAAGCTTTCTTT. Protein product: CASSIGEGLNTEAFF. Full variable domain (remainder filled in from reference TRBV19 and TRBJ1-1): DGGITQSPKYLFRKEGQNVTLSCEQNLNHDAMYWYRQDPGQGLRLIYYSQIVNDFQKGDIAEGYSVSREKKESFPLTVTSAQKNPTAFYLCASSIGEGLNTEAFFGQGTRLTVV.